One sample yielded the 29 T cell receptor beta chains listed below, sequenced in a study of T cell responses to AZD1222 COVID-19 vaccine (dated by TCRdb to 2020 to 2023). The library was generated by the immunoSEQ multiplex PCR assay. TCRdb obtained this table from immuneACCESS and retained in-frame rearrangements with V and J assigned. These tables miss some clones; where compared with another copy, unresolved V genes account for less than half of the shortfall, and the remainder is unexplained. This sample is represented by some 140,000 clones; 90% to 95% of them were singletons. The ten top clones hold under 2% of the sample. Explained via the paper, the time point label denotes: baseline before first vaccination. Material: peripheral blood, obtained on day 0 of AZD1222 vaccination. Receptors originate from an adult in good health.

The gene calls are TRBV14 and TRBJ2-2; the D is unclear. This CDR3 has 14 amino acids. Germline loops: CDR1 SGHDN, CDR2 FVKESK. V was pared by 2 bases and J by 4 bases, with 8 bases between. The CDR3 loop is CASSQFLTTGELFF. The CDR3 coding sequence is TGTGCCAGCAGCCAATTTCTGACCACCGGGGAGCTGTTTTTT. The full variable domain, rest sourced from reference TRBV14 and TRBJ2-2, is EAGVTQFPSHSVIEKGQTVTLRCDPISGHDNLYWYRRVMGKEIKFLLHFVKESKQDESGMPNNRFLAERTGGTYSTLKVQPAELEDSGVYFCASSQFLTTGELFFGEGSRLTVL.

The chain carries TRBV7-3 and TRBJ2-1; D is perhaps TRBD2 (6 bases). The V and J ends lost 9 bases and 0 bases respectively, with 15 bases between them. This CDR3 comprises 15 residues. Germline V gene data show CDR1 as SGHTA and CDR2 as FQGTGA. The CDR3 DNA reads TGTGCCAGTTCGGAGGCGGGGCACTCCTACAATGAGCAGTTCTTC. This encodes CASSEAGHSYNEQFF.

The table lists this clone with a count of one. This chain uses TRBV9 with TRBJ2-1; 7 bases agree with TRBD1. Germline lookup yields CDR1 SGDLS and CDR2 YYNGEE. The CDR3 is made up of 14 amino acids. V lost 4 bases, J lost 8 bases, and 9 bases stayed unmatched. This chain's CDR3 is CASSIGTERDEQFF. As DNA, the CDR3 is TGTGCCAGCAGCATTGGGACAGAGCGCGATGAGCAGTTCTTC.

This clone was found once. This chain connects TRBV29-1 to TRBJ1-2, with D uncertain. The length of the CDR3 is 11 residues. V lost 3 bases, J lost 7 bases, and 9 bases lay in between. CDR1 is SQVTM, CDR2 ANQGSEA, per germline. CDR3 nucleotides: TGCAGCGTTGACGAAAGTGGTGGCTACACCTTC. Protein sequence: CSVDESGGYTF.

J is TRBJ2-5 and V is TRBV3-1 (or the pseudogene TRBV3-2); D might be TRBD2 (5 bases). Trimming removed 0 bases from V and 1 base from J, with 18 bases in between. The CDR3 loop spans 18 amino acids. Germline V gene data show CDR1 as LGHDT and CDR2 as YNNKEL (reference sequence). In DNA, the CDR3 is TGTGCCAGCAGCCAAGAGGGATCCGAGCGGAGGATCCAAGAGACCCAGTACTTC. Its translation is CASSQEGSERRIQETQYF.

The chain links TRBV7-2 to TRBJ2-2; 13 nucleotides match TRBD2. Trimming removed 3 bases from V and 0 bases from J; junction bases left unmatched: 7. This CDR3 spans 19 amino acids. The V gene's germline CDR1 is SGHTA and CDR2 FQGNSA. For the CDR3, the DNA is TGTGCCAGCAGCTTCCGTACTAGCGGGAGGGCCCCGAACACCGGGGAGCTGTTTTTT. Residues: CASSFRTSGRAPNTGELFF.

This clone came up a few times. The chain carries TRBV7-3 and TRBJ2-7; no reliable D call. The CDR3 runs to 14 residues. Germline lookup yields CDR1 SGHTA and CDR2 FQGTGA. The germline V and J ends were trimmed by 5 bases and 11 bases, with 22 bases remaining between them. DNA for the CDR3: TGTGCCAGCAGCCTAAGGGCTAGTCTCAGCGTTGAGTACTTC. Its translation is CASSLRASLSVEYF.

The sample holds one count of this clone. This rearrangement joins TRBV7-9 to TRBJ2-1, with TRBD2 matching over 12 bases. This CDR3 comprises 15 residues. V dropped 5 bases and J dropped 6; count of bases not matched to a gene: 5. CDR1 is SEHNR, CDR2 FQNEAQ, per germline (reference sequence). The CDR3 coding sequence is TGTGCCAGCAGCCCTCCGGGACTAGCGGGCAATGAGCAGTTCTTC. Protein: CASSPPGLAGNEQFF.

CDR3: CASRGNLAGSYNEQFF. DNA of the CDR3: TGTGCCAGCAGGGGTAACCTAGCGGGGTCCTACAATGAGCAGTTCTTC. The J gene is TRBJ2-1, the V gene TRBV28; 9 bases match TRBD2. Per the germline V gene, CDR1 is MDHEN and CDR2 is SYDVKM. The V and J ends lost 6 bases and 1 base, in that order; junction bases with no gene match: 7. CDR3 length: 16 amino acids.

V usage is TRBV19 and J usage is TRBJ1-5, with D perhaps matching TRBD1 (6 bases). With 6 bases removed from V and 2 bases from J, the gap between germline ends came to 20 bases. Germline lookup yields CDR1 LNHDA and CDR2 SQIVND (reference sequence). CDR3 length equals 17 residues. The CDR3 DNA is TGTGCCAGTAGCCGGATAGGGGGTCGGACAGGCAATCAGCCCCAGCATTTT. Its translation: CASSRIGGRTGNQPQHF.

This chain links TRBV28 with TRBJ2-1; 8 nucleotides match TRBD2. Looked up from germline, CDR1 is MDHEN and CDR2 is SYDVKM. V lost 6 bases to trimming and J lost 2 bases; unmatched junction nucleotides: 12. The CDR3 consists of 17 residues. In nucleotides, the CDR3 is TGTGCCAGCAGGGTTTCGGGACCGGGACTAGCCTACAATGAGCAGTTCTTC. Protein sequence: CASRVSGPGLAYNEQFF.

The V and J genes are TRBV4-1 and TRBJ2-7, with TRBD1 matching 9 bases. Germline V gives CDR1 MGHRA, CDR2 YSYEKL. The V gene end was trimmed by 2 bases and the J gene end by 2 bases; junction bases not matched to a gene: 10. The CDR3 has 17 residues. The CDR3 reads CASSQFASGQGPYEQYF. In DNA form, the CDR3 reads TGCGCCAGCAGCCAATTTGCTTCGGGACAGGGTCCCTACGAGCAGTACTTC.

The chain carries TRBV7-2 and TRBJ2-3, with 10 bases fitting TRBD2. CDR3 length equals 14 residues. Germline trimming cut 3 bases from V and 6 bases from J; bases unmatched to any gene: 3. Germline CDR1 reads SGHTA; CDR2 reads FQGNSA. This CDR3 is CASSFTSGVDTQYF. CDR3 sequence (DNA): TGTGCCAGCAGCTTTACTAGCGGGGTGGATACGCAGTATTTT.

The V call is TRBV9, the J call TRBJ1-3; unclear D gene. Germline V gene sequence: CDR1 SGDLS, CDR2 YYNGEE. V dropped 0 bases and J dropped 4 bases, with 8 bases sitting between them. This CDR3 contains 14 residues. The CDR3 nucleotides read TGTGCCAGCAGCGTAGCCACTGGCGGAAACACCATATATTTT. Its translation: CASSVATGGNTIYF. Complete variable domain (other parts from reference TRBV9 and TRBJ1-3): DSGVTQTPKHLITATGQRVTLRCSPRSGDLSVYWYQQSLDQGLQFLIQYYNGEERAKGNILERFSAQQFPDLHSELNLSSLELGDSALYFCASSVATGGNTIYFGEGSWLTVV.

This sequence joins TRBV5-1 and TRBJ1-1; D ambiguous. The germline V and J ends were trimmed by 1 base and 8 bases, with 15 bases remaining between them. Germline CDR1 and CDR2: SGHRS and YFSETQ. The CDR3 runs to 14 residues. CDR3 region: CASSLRVGPLEAFF. The CDR3 bases are TGCGCCAGCAGCTTGAGAGTAGGGCCGCTCGAAGCTTTCTTT. Full variable domain (rest looked up from reference TRBV5-1 and TRBJ1-1): KAGVTQTPRYLIKTRGQQVTLSCSPISGHRSVSWYQQTPGQGLQFLFEYFSETQRNKGNFPGRFSGRQFSNSRSEMNVSTLELGDSALYLCASSLRVGPLEAFFGQGTRLTVV.

The chain is built from TRBV6-5 and TRBJ2-2; D remains ambiguous. From germline, CDR1 is MNHEY and CDR2 SVGAGI. The CDR3 runs 15 residues. The V end was cut by 4 bases, the J end by 8 bases, with 17 bases between. The CDR3 DNA sequence: TGTGCCAGCAGTTCAGGCCCTTTGTGGGAAGGGGAGCTGTTTTTT. Translating gives CASSSGPLWEGELFF.

The rearrangement uses TRBV28 and TRBJ1-1; the D is unclear. The CDR3 spans 10 residues. Germline CDR1 is MDHEN and CDR2 is SYDVKM. Deletions cut 5 bases from V and 10 bases from J, with 8 bases between. The CDR3, as DNA: TGTGCCAGCAGTGATATAAGAGCTTTCTTT. It is translated as CASSDIRAFF.

The chain combines TRBV3-1 (or the pseudogene TRBV3-2) with TRBJ1-1; no reliable D call. The V end lost 4 bases, the J end lost 3 bases, and 12 bases lay between the germline ends. Germline assignment: CDR1 LGHDT and CDR2 YNNKEL (reference sequence). CDR3 size: 14 residues. CDR3 sequence (DNA): TGTGCCAGCAGCCCTAGAGCTGGGGACACTGAAGCTTTCTTT. It yields the protein CASSPRAGDTEAFF.

This chain connects TRBV5-6 to TRBJ1-3; no clear D. The germline CDR1 and CDR2 sequences are SGHDT and YYEEEE. This CDR3 is 15 amino acids long. Trimming shortened V by 6 bases and J by 0 bases, and 13 bases separated the two germline ends. The CDR3 bases are TGTGCCAGCACCGAAAGACTCAGCTCTGGAAACACCATATATTTT. It codes for CASTERLSSGNTIYF.

This rearrangement joins TRBV6-2 or TRBV6-3 to TRBJ1-5, with 11 bases lining up with TRBD1. Trimming cost V 5 bases and J 1 base; bases outside gene matches: 4. The CDR3 is 16 amino acids. Germline loops: CDR1 MNHEY, CDR2 SVGEGT. The CDR3 coding sequence is TGTGCCAGCAGTCCAGGACAGGGGGCAAGCAATCAGCCCCAGCATTTT. Encoded protein: CASSPGQGASNQPQHF.

This chain links TRBV6-5 with TRBJ1-1, with no clear D. The V gene's germline CDR1 is MNHEY and CDR2 SVGAGI. The CDR3 loop spans 13 amino acids. The V gene lost 0 bases and the J gene lost 11 bases, with 13 bases spanning the gap. CDR3 protein: CASSYSIDRAAFF. CDR3 nucleotide sequence: TGTGCCAGCAGTTACTCGATTGATCGGGCGGCTTTCTTT.

This chain joins TRBV6-4 and TRBJ2-3, with 9 nucleotides matching TRBD2. The V segment lost 0 bases and the J segment 4 bases; nucleotides outside the gene matches: 5. Germline V lookup: CDR1 MRHNA, CDR2 SNTAGT. The CDR3 totals 16 residues. CDR3 bases: TGTGCCAGCAGTGACTCGATCGGGACTAGCTCAGATACGCAGTATTTT. Its translation: CASSDSIGTSSDTQYF.

This chain connects TRBV23-1 to TRBJ1-5; D is possibly TRBD1 (5 bases). TRBV23-1 is treated as an ORF (open reading frame) with a function not yet certain. This CDR3 has 15 amino acids. V shed 7 bases and J shed 1 base, with 14 bases lying between them. Here the CDR3 DNA reads TGCGCCAGCACCCCGGGCCGGGGGAGCAATCAGCCCCAGCATTTT. The encoded protein is CASTPGRGSNQPQHF.

The V gene is TRBV6-2 or TRBV6-3, the J gene TRBJ1-1; D might be TRBD1 (5 bases). Deletions cut 2 bases from V and 4 bases from J, with 8 bases between. This CDR3 has 13 residues. The V gene's germline CDR1 is MNHEY and CDR2 SVGEGT. The CDR3 nucleotides read TGTGCCAGCAGTTACGCGGGGGGCACTGAAGCTTTCTTT. Amino acid sequence: CASSYAGGTEAFF.

V is TRBV27 and J is TRBJ2-1; tentatively, D is TRBD1 or TRBD2 (5 bases each). The CDR3 loop spans 15 amino acids. The V and J ends lost 7 bases and 2 bases respectively, with 15 bases between them. Germline loops: CDR1 MNHEY, CDR2 SMNVEV (reference sequence). The CDR3 is CASINLGDAYNEQFF. CDR3 sequence (DNA): TGTGCCAGCATCAACCTGGGGGACGCCTACAATGAGCAGTTCTTC.

This rearrangement joins TRBV9 to TRBJ1-2, with D possibly matching TRBD1 (5 bases). The germline V and J ends were trimmed by 0 bases and 4 bases, with 7 bases remaining between them. The CDR3 contains 13 residues. Germline V lookup: CDR1 SGDLS, CDR2 YYNGEE. The CDR3 loop reads CASSVGGGYGYTF. CDR3 nucleotide sequence: TGTGCCAGCAGCGTAGGGGGCGGCTATGGCTACACCTTC.

The chain links TRBV9 to TRBJ1-5, with D hard to call. The CDR3 consists of 15 residues. Germline CDR1 and CDR2: SGDLS and YYNGEE. With 4 bases removed from V and 0 bases from J, the gap between germline ends came to 11 bases. In DNA, the CDR3 is TGTGCCAGCAGCCCGAGTGGCAATAGCAATCAGCCCCAGCATTTT. Its protein is CASSPSGNSNQPQHF.

The chain uses TRBV7-2 and TRBJ2-1; 7 bases are a match to TRBD2. Germline V gene lookup returns CDR1 SGHTA and CDR2 FQGNSA. CDR3 length equals 18 residues. Trimming cost V 5 bases and J 3 bases; bases outside gene matches: 16. CDR3 protein: CASSTKPRTSTIYNEQFF. The CDR3 nucleotides read TGTGCCAGCAGCACAAAACCCCGGACTAGTACGATCTACAATGAGCAGTTCTTC. Full variable domain (remainder filled in from reference TRBV7-2 and TRBJ2-1): GAGVSQSPSNKVTEKGKDVELRCDPISGHTALYWYRQSLGQGLEFLIYFQGNSAPDKSGLPSDRFSAERTGGSVSTLTIQRTQQEDSAVYLCASSTKPRTSTIYNEQFFGPGTRLTVL.

V gene TRBV28 combines with J gene TRBJ2-1; 8 bases map to TRBD1. The CDR3 length is 12 residues. Germline V gene lookup returns CDR1 MDHEN and CDR2 SYDVKM. Trimming cost V 8 bases and J 12 bases; bases outside gene matches: 9. The CDR3: CASRTGLNPQFF. The DNA for the CDR3 is TGTGCCAGCCGGACAGGGCTAAACCCGCAGTTCTTC.